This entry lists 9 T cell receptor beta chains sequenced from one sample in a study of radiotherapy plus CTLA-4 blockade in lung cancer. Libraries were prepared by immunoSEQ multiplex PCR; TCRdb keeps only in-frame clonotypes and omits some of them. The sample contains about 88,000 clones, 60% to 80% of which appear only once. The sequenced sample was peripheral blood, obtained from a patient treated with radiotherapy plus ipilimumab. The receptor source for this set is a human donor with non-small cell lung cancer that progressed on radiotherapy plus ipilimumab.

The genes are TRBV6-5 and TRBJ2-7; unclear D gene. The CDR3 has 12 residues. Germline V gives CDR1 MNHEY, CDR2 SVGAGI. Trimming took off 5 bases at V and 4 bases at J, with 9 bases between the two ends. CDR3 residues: CASSASRYEQYF. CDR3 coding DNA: TGTGCCAGCAGTGCCTCCAGGTACGAGCAGTACTTC.

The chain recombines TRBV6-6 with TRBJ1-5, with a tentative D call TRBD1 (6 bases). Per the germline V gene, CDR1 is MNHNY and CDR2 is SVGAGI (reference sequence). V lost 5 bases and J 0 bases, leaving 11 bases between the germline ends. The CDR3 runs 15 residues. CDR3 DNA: TGTGCCAGCAGTCTCACAGGGTATAGCAATCAGCCCCAGCATTTT. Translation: CASSLTGYSNQPQHF.

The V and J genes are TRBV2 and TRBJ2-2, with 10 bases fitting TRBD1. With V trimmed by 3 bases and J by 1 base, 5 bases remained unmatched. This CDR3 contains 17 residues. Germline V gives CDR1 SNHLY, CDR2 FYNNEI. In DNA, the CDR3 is TGTGCCAGCAGTGAGGTGGGACAGGGGAAGAACACCGGGGAGCTGTTTTTT. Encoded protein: CASSEVGQGKNTGELFF.

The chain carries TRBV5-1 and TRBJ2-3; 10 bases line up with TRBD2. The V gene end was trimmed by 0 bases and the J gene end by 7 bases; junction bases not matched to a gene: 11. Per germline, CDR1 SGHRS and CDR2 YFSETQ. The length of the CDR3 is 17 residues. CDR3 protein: CASSLESGRAGMNTQYF. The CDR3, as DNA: TGCGCCAGCAGCTTGGAAAGCGGGAGGGCCGGAATGAATACGCAGTATTTT.

In DNA, the CDR3 is TGTGCCAGCAGCTTAGGGGTTAGCGGCATTACCTACGAGCAGTACTTC. Amino acid sequence: CASSLGVSGITYEQYF. This chain connects TRBV7-2 to TRBJ2-7; D is possibly TRBD2 (6 bases). CDR3 length: 16 residues. The ends were cut back, 1 base at V and 2 bases at J, with 15 bases in the middle. CDR1 SGHTA and CDR2 FQGNSA come from the germline V gene.

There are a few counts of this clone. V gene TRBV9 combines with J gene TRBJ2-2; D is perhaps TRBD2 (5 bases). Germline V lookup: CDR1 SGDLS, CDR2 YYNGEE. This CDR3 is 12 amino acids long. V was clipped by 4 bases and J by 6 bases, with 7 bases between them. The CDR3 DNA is TGTGCCAGCAGCCTCGGGGCCGGGGAGCTGTTTTTT. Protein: CASSLGAGELFF.

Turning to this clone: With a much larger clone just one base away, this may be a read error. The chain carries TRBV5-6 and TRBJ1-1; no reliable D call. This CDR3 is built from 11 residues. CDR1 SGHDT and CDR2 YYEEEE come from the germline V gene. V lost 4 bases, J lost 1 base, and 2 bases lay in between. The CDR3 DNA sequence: TGTGCCAGCAGCCGGAACACTGAAGCTTTCTTT. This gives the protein CASSRNTEAFF.

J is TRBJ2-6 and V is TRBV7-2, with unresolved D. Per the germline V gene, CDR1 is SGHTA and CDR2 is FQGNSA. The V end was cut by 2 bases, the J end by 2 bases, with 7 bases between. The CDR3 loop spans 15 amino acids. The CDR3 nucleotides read TGTGCCAGCAGCTTAAGCAGGCCTGGGGCCAACGTCCTGACTTTC. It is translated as CASSLSRPGANVLTF.

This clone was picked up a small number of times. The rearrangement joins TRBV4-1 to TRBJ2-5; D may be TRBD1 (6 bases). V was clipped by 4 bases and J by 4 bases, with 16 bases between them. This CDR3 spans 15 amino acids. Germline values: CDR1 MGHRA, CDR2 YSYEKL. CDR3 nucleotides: TGCGCCAGCAGCCGGTTTTGGACAGCTTTAGAGACCCAGTACTTC. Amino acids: CASSRFWTALETQYF.